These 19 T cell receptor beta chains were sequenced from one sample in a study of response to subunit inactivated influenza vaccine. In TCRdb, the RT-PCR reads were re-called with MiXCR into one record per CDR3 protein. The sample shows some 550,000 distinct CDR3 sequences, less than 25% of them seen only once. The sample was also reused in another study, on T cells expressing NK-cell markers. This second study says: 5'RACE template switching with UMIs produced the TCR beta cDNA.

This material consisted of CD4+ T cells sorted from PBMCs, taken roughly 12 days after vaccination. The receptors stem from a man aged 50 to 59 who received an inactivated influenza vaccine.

For the CDR3, the DNA is TGTGCCAGCAGGCCTCAGGGAGGCAATCAGCCCCAGCATTTT. It is translated as CASRPQGGNQPQHF. The V gene is TRBV2, the J gene TRBJ1-5, with D maybe TRBD1 (5 bases). V lost 6 bases to trimming and J lost 2 bases, with 11 bases between them. The CDR3 extends over 14 amino acids. Germline CDR1 is SNHLY and CDR2 is FYNNEI.

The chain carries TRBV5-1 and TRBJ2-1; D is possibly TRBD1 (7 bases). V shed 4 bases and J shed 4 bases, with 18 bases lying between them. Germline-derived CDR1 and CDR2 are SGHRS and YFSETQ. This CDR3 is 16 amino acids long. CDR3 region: CASSRRPGDRYNEQFF. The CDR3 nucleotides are TGCGCCAGCAGCCGGCGACCGGGGGACAGATACAATGAGCAGTTCTTC.

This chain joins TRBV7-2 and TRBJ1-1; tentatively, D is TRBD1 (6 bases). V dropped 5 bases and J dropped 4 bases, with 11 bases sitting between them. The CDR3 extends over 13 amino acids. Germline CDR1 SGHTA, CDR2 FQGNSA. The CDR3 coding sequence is TGTGCCAGCAGCAATGGGGGCGTCACTGAAGCTTTCTTT. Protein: CASSNGGVTEAFF.

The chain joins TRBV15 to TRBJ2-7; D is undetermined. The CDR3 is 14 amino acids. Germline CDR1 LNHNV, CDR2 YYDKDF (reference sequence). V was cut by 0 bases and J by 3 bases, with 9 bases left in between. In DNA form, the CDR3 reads TGTGCCACCAGCAGAGATCTTGTCGGCTACGAGCAGTACTTC. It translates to CATSRDLVGYEQYF.

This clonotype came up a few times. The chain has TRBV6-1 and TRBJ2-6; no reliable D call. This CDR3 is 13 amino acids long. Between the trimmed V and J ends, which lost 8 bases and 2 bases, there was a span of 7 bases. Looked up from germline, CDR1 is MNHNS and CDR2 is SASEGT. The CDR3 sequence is CASWKTGANVLTF. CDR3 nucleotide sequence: TGTGCCAGCTGGAAAACTGGGGCCAACGTCCTGACTTTC.

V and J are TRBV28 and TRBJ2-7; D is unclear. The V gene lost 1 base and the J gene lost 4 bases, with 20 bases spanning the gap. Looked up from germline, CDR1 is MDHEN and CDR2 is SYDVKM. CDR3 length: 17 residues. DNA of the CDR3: TGTGCCAGCAGTTTATCGGTTGGATTTGGGTGGGTATACGAGCAGTACTTC. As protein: CASSLSVGFGWVYEQYF.

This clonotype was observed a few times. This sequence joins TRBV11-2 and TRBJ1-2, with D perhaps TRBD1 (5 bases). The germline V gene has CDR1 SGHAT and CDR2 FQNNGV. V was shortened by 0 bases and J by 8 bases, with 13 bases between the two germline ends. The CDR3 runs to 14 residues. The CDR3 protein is CASSLDNGGGGYTF. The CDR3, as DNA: TGTGCCAGCAGCTTAGATAACGGGGGAGGAGGCTACACCTTC.

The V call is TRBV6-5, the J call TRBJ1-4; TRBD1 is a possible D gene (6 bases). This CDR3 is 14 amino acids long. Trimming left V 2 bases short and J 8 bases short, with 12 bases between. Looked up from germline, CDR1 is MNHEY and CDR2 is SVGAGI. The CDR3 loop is CASSYQQGREKLFF. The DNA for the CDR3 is TGTGCCAGCAGTTACCAACAGGGTAGAGAAAAACTGTTTTTT.

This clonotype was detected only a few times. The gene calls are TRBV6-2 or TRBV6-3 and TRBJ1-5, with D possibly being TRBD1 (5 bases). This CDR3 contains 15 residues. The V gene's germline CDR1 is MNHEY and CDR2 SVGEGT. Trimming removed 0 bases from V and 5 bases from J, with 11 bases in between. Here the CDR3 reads CASSYSRWGDQPQHF. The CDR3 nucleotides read TGTGCCAGCAGTTACTCGAGGTGGGGGGATCAGCCCCAGCATTTT.

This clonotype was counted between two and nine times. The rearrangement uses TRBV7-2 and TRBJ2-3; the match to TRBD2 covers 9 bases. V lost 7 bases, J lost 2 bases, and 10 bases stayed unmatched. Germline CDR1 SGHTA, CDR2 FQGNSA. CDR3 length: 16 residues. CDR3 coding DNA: TGTGCCAGCACCAAAAATAGCGGGAGATTCACAGATACGCAGTATTTT. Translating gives CASTKNSGRFTDTQYF.

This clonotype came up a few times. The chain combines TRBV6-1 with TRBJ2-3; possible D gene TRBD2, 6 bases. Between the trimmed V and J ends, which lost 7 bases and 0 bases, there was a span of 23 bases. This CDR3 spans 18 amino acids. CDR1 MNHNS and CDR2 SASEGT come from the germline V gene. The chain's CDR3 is CASTPPSGGGDSTDTQYF. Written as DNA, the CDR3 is TGTGCCAGCACTCCCCCATCAGGCGGCGGGGACAGCACAGATACGCAGTATTTT.

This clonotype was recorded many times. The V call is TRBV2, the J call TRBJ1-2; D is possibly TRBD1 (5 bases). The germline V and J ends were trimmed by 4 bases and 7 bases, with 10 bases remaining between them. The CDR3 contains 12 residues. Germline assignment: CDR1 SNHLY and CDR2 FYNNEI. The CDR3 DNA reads TGTGCCAGCAGTGTGGACACCGGTGGCTACACCTTC. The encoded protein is CASSVDTGGYTF.

The CDR3 loop reads CASSYPGTENEQFF. The CDR3 nucleotides are TGTGCCAGCAGTTACCCCGGGACGGAGAATGAGCAGTTCTTC. The V call is TRBV6-2 or TRBV6-3, the J call TRBJ2-1; D might be TRBD1 or TRBD2, each matching 5 bases. The V and J ends lost 2 bases and 7 bases respectively, with 12 bases between them. The CDR3 totals 14 residues. CDR1 is MNHEY, CDR2 SVGEGT, per germline.

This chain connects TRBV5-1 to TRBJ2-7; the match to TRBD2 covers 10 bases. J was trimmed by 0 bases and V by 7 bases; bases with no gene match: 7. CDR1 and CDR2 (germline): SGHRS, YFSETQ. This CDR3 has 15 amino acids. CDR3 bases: TGCGCCAGCGCCCCTAGCGGGGGTCCCTCCTACGAGCAGTACTTC. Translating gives CASAPSGGPSYEQYF.

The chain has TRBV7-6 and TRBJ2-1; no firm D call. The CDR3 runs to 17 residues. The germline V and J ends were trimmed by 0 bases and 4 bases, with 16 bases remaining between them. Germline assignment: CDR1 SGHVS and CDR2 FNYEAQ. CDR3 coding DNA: TGTGCCAGCAGCTTAGCGGACGGGCAGGCCTTGTACAATGAGCAGTTCTTC. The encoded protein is CASSLADGQALYNEQFF.

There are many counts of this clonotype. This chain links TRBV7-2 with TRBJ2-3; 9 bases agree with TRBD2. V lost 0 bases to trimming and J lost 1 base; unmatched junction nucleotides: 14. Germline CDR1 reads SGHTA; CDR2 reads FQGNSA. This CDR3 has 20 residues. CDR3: CASSLAPHLGTSGRTDTQYF. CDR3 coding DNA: TGTGCCAGCAGCTTAGCGCCACACTTAGGAACTAGCGGGCGCACAGATACGCAGTATTTT.

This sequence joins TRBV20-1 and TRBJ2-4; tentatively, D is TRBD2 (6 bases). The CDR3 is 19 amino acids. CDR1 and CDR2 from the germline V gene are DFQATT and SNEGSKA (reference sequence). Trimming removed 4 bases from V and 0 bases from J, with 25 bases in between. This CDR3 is CSATQKGGKPILAKNIQYF. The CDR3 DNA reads TGCAGTGCTACCCAGAAGGGAGGAAAGCCCATCCTAGCCAAAAACATTCAGTACTTC.

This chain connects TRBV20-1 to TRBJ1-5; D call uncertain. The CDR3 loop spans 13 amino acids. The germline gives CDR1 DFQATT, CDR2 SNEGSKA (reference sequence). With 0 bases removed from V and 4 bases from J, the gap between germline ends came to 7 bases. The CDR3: CSAREVQNQPQHF. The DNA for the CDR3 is TGCAGTGCTAGAGAGGTCCAGAATCAGCCCCAGCATTTT.

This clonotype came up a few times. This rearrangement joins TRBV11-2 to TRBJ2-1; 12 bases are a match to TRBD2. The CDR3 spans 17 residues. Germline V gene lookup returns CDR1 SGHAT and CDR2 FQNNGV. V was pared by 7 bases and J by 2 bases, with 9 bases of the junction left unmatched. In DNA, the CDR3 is TGTGCCAGCAAGAGACTAGCGGGAGCAACACCCTACAATGAGCAGTTCTTC. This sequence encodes CASKRLAGATPYNEQFF.